Below, 29 T cell receptor beta chains from the same sample are listed, as sequenced in a study of blood T cell repertoires in COVID-19. TCRdb's copy holds only in-frame clones and misses some; the assay was immunoSEQ multiplex PCR. The sample lists about 85,000 clones; around 88% were seen once. Material for sequencing was peripheral blood. The source is a woman aged 80 or over with acute or convalescent COVID-19.

The chain has TRBV6-5 and TRBJ2-7, with D tentatively TRBD1 (6 bases). With 7 bases removed from V and 2 bases from J, the gap between germline ends came to 15 bases. Germline V gene data show CDR1 as MNHEY and CDR2 as SVGAGI. The CDR3 totals 14 residues. CDR3 DNA sequence: TGTGCCAGCACGACCCAGGACAGACCCTACGAGCAGTACTTC. Encoded protein: CASTTQDRPYEQYF.

The chain employs TRBV7-2 and TRBJ2-3; 8 bases are a match to TRBD2. V lost 0 bases and J lost 5; bases outside the gene matches: 7. The CDR3 runs 16 residues. The germline CDR1 and CDR2 sequences are SGHTA and FQGNSA. CDR3 DNA: TGTGCCAGCAGCTTAGCTGGCGGGGGGAACGTAGATACGCAGTATTTT. It codes for CASSLAGGGNVDTQYF.

The chain is built from TRBV7-2 and TRBJ1-4; 10 nucleotides align to TRBD1. This CDR3 comprises 15 residues. Germline V gene data show CDR1 as SGHTA and CDR2 as FQGNSA. The V segment lost 5 bases and the J segment 6 bases; nucleotides outside the gene matches: 6. DNA for the CDR3: TGTGCCAGCAGCGCCGGCGGGACAGGGGATGAAAAACTGTTTTTT. Protein: CASSAGGTGDEKLFF.

V and J are TRBV7-3 and TRBJ2-7, with 12 bases identical to TRBD2. J was trimmed by 7 bases and V by 5 bases; bases with no gene match: 9. The CDR3 extends over 15 amino acids. Per the germline V gene, CDR1 is SGHTA and CDR2 is FQGTGA. The CDR3 spells CASSLGLAGTDEQYF. CDR3 sequence (DNA): TGTGCCAGCAGCCTAGGACTAGCGGGGACTGATGAGCAGTACTTC.

V gene TRBV2 combines with J gene TRBJ2-1; weak D call: TRBD2 (5 bases). The CDR3 contains 15 residues. Germline values: CDR1 SNHLY, CDR2 FYNNEI. Between the trimmed V and J ends, which lost 4 bases and 1 base, there was a span of 11 bases. The CDR3 loop reads CASSGESGSYNEQFF. The DNA of the CDR3 is TGTGCCAGCAGTGGGGAGAGCGGATCCTACAATGAGCAGTTCTTC.

The sample holds a few counts of this clone. The rearrangement uses TRBV19 and TRBJ1-5, with 8 bases fitting TRBD1. Germline values: CDR1 LNHDA, CDR2 SQIVND (reference sequence). The V gene end was trimmed by 3 bases and the J gene end by 0 bases; junction bases not matched to a gene: 10. The CDR3 runs 18 residues. CDR3: CASSIEETGDYSNQPQHF. The CDR3 DNA is TGTGCCAGTAGTATTGAGGAGACAGGGGACTATAGCAATCAGCCCCAGCATTTT.

The chain employs TRBV10-3 and TRBJ2-1, with a possible D match to TRBD2 (5 bases). The germline V gene has CDR1 ENHRY and CDR2 SYGVKD. The CDR3 loop spans 13 amino acids. Trimming stripped 2 bases from V and 7 bases from J, with 9 bases between. The CDR3 sequence is CAISEARGNEQFF. The CDR3 nucleotides read TGTGCCATCAGTGAGGCTAGAGGGAATGAGCAGTTCTTC.

This chain links TRBV28 with TRBJ2-4; D possibly corresponds to TRBD2 (5 bases). V was trimmed by 2 bases and J by 1 base, leaving 6 bases between them. Germline lookup yields CDR1 MDHEN and CDR2 SYDVKM. The CDR3 sequence is 14 residues long. CDR3 amino acids: CASSLPGAKNIQYF. CDR3 bases: TGTGCCAGCAGTTTACCGGGGGCCAAAAACATTCAGTACTTC.

The chain recombines TRBV5-1 with TRBJ2-3; 9 bases agree with TRBD1. The CDR3 contains 13 residues. Per the germline V gene, CDR1 is SGHRS and CDR2 is YFSETQ. Trimming removed 5 bases from V and 14 bases from J; junction bases left unmatched: 12. The CDR3 protein is CASSPTLRDRVYF. The CDR3 coding sequence is TGCGCCAGCAGTCCCACTCTACGGGACAGGGTGTATTTT.

The chain links TRBV10-3 to TRBJ2-1, with 7 bases lining up with TRBD2. The CDR3 is 15 residues long. V dropped 4 bases and J dropped 7; count of bases not matched to a gene: 10. Per germline, CDR1 ENHRY and CDR2 SYGVKD. The chain's CDR3 is CAISGRDEGGNEQFF. The CDR3 coding sequence is TGTGCCATCAGTGGCCGGGACGAGGGAGGGAATGAGCAGTTCTTC.

In this sample, this clone turned up once. The chain has TRBV30 and TRBJ2-7, with a tentative D call TRBD2 (5 bases). The length of the CDR3 is 15 residues. Germline-derived CDR1 and CDR2 are GTSNPN and SVGIG (reference sequence). Trimming left V 3 bases short and J 5 bases short, with 20 bases between. The CDR3 loop is CAWSLGSPTSHEQYF. In nucleotides, the CDR3 is TGTGCCTGGAGCTTGGGGAGCCCCACGTCCCACGAGCAGTACTTC. Complete variable domain (other parts from reference TRBV30 and TRBJ2-7): SQTIHQWPATLVQPVGSPLSLECTVEGTSNPNLYWYRQAAGRGLQLLFYSVGIGQISSEVPQNLSASRPQDRQFILSSKKLLLSDSGFYLCAWSLGSPTSHEQYFGPGTRLTVT.

The gene calls are TRBV3-1 (or the pseudogene TRBV3-2) and TRBJ2-3, with TRBD2 matching over 9 bases. CDR1 is LGHDT and CDR2 is YNNKEL in the germline V gene (reference sequence). This CDR3 has 17 residues. V shed 4 bases and J 0 bases; nucleotides not matched to a gene: 8. The CDR3 is CASSRKAGGPSTDTQYF. The CDR3 nucleotides are TGTGCCAGCAGCCGAAAGGCGGGAGGGCCCAGCACAGATACGCAGTATTTT.

This sequence joins TRBV5-1 and TRBJ2-7; 8 bases match TRBD1. Germline V gene lookup returns CDR1 SGHRS and CDR2 YFSETQ. This CDR3 region has 15 residues. V trimming: 1 base; J trimming: 2 bases; junction bases outside the gene matches: 5. The CDR3 here is CASSLSQGAAYEQYF. The CDR3 nucleotides read TGCGCCAGCAGCTTGTCGCAGGGGGCGGCCTACGAGCAGTACTTC.

The chain joins TRBV3-1 (or the pseudogene TRBV3-2) to TRBJ2-3; D is undetermined. Trimming removed 1 base from V and 1 base from J, with 9 bases in between. Germline V gene data show CDR1 as LGHDT and CDR2 as YNNKEL (reference sequence). The CDR3 has 15 residues. CDR3 DNA sequence: TGTGCCAGCAGCCAAGCGGTCTACCGCACAGATACGCAGTATTTT. It encodes CASSQAVYRTDTQYF.

The V gene is TRBV9, the J gene TRBJ1-2; TRBD1 might be the D (6 bases). Deletions cut 4 bases from V and 4 bases from J, with 20 bases between. This CDR3 spans 16 amino acids. Germline V CDR1 and CDR2: SGDLS, YYNGEE. The CDR3 loop reads CASSNRGGGASYGYTF. CDR3 in DNA: TGTGCCAGCAGCAACCGTGGTGGGGGCGCGTCCTATGGCTACACCTTC.

The rearrangement uses TRBV7-2 and TRBJ2-1, with D perhaps TRBD1 (6 bases). V was shortened by 5 bases and J by 5 bases, with 13 bases between the two germline ends. Germline CDR1 reads SGHTA; CDR2 reads FQGNSA. CDR3 size: 14 residues. CDR3 sequence: CASSPARTDNEQFF. The CDR3 bases are TGTGCCAGCAGCCCCGCCCGGACAGACAATGAGCAGTTCTTC.

CDR3 sequence (DNA): TGTGCCAGTAGTATAGACCTCGGTGGGCGCATTGGAAACACCATATATTTT. It specifies CASSIDLGGRIGNTIYF. This chain uses TRBV19 with TRBJ1-3, with D unclear. The CDR3 runs 17 residues. Germline CDR1 is LNHDA and CDR2 is SQIVND (reference sequence). The V gene lost 0 bases and the J gene lost 3 bases, with 15 bases spanning the gap.

This clone has more than one count but fewer than ten. V is TRBV4-2 and J is TRBJ2-3, with D unresolved. The CDR3 extends over 14 amino acids. The germline V gene encodes CDR1 LGHNA and CDR2 YNFKEQ. V was trimmed by 0 bases and J by 2 bases, leaving 6 bases between them. The CDR3 is CASSQDGPTDTQYF. CDR3 nucleotides: TGTGCCAGCAGCCAAGATGGGCCCACAGATACGCAGTATTTT.

V and J are TRBV25-1 and TRBJ1-6; the match to TRBD1 covers 11 bases. The CDR3 runs to 15 residues. V was clipped by 2 bases and J by 8 bases; unmatched bases: 2. CDR1 is MGHDK and CDR2 is SYGVNS in the germline V gene. The CDR3 loop reads CASSEAGQGDSPLHF. CDR3 coding DNA: TGTGCCAGCAGTGAAGCGGGACAGGGGGATTCACCCCTCCACTTT.

This clone was detected only a few times. The gene calls are TRBV5-1 and TRBJ2-5, with D tentatively TRBD2 (7 bases). The germline V gene has CDR1 SGHRS and CDR2 YFSETQ. V lost 4 bases, J lost 4 bases, and 14 bases lay in between. This CDR3 has 14 residues. DNA for the CDR3: TGCGCCAGCAGCGCCGCGGGGGCAGGAGAGACCCAGTACTTC. Residues: CASSAAGAGETQYF.

The chain links TRBV6-5 to TRBJ2-7, with 7 bases lining up with TRBD1. CDR3 size: 14 residues. V lost 6 bases, J lost 0 bases, and 5 bases stayed unmatched. The V gene's germline CDR1 is MNHEY and CDR2 SVGAGI. The chain's CDR3 is CASSLNRGSYEQYF. The CDR3 nucleotides read TGTGCCAGCAGCTTGAACAGGGGCTCCTACGAGCAGTACTTC.

The chain couples TRBV12-5 to TRBJ1-5; the match to TRBD1 covers 7 bases. The junction had 4 bases not matched to a gene; V was cut back by 1 base and J by 4 bases. Per the germline V gene, CDR1 is LGHNT and CDR2 is FRNRAP. The CDR3 runs to 15 residues. In nucleotides, the CDR3 is TGTGCTAGTGGTTTGGCCGGGACAGTAAATCAGCCCCAGCATTTT. Protein product: CASGLAGTVNQPQHF.

The J gene is TRBJ2-5, the V gene TRBV24-1; 9 nucleotides align to TRBD1. With V trimmed by 4 bases and J by 4 bases, 6 bases remained unmatched. The length of the CDR3 is 15 residues. Germline V lookup: CDR1 KGHDR, CDR2 SFDVKD. The CDR3 here is CATSDRQGGRETQYF. The CDR3 nucleotides are TGTGCCACCAGTGACCGACAGGGGGGGAGAGAGACCCAGTACTTC.

The chain uses TRBV2 and TRBJ2-1; D is perhaps TRBD2 (6 bases). This CDR3 spans 15 amino acids. The germline V gene encodes CDR1 SNHLY and CDR2 FYNNEI. Trimming cost V 7 bases and J 2 bases, with 15 bases left between them. In nucleotides, the CDR3 is TGTGCCAGCATCAATAGCGGAGCGACCTACAATGAGCAGTTCTTC. Its translation: CASINSGATYNEQFF.

The chain couples TRBV6-4 to TRBJ1-2, with unresolved D. The V end lost 2 bases, the J end lost 4 bases, and 14 bases lay between the germline ends. Germline V gene sequence: CDR1 MRHNA, CDR2 SNTAGT. This CDR3 spans 15 amino acids. The CDR3: CASSDDSRSVYGYTF. For the CDR3, the DNA is TGTGCCAGCAGTGACGACTCGAGGAGCGTCTATGGCTACACCTTC.

The rearrangement uses TRBV2 and TRBJ2-1, with 13 bases matching TRBD2. The germline V gene encodes CDR1 SNHLY and CDR2 FYNNEI. The ends lost 5 bases at V and 6 bases at J; junction bases unmatched: 4. The CDR3 has 15 residues. CDR3 in amino acids: CASSILAGGLNEQFF. CDR3 DNA sequence: TGTGCCAGCAGTATACTAGCGGGGGGGCTCAATGAGCAGTTCTTC. The full variable domain, in which reference TRBV2 and TRBJ2-1 provide the parts outside the CDR3, is EPEVTQTPSHQVTQMGQEVILRCVPISNHLYFYWYRQILGQKVEFLVSFYNNEISEKSEIFDDQFSVERPDGSNFTLKIRSTKLEDSAMYFCASSILAGGLNEQFFGPGTRLTVL.

V usage is TRBV28 and J usage is TRBJ2-3; 8 nucleotides align to TRBD2. The germline CDR1 and CDR2 sequences are MDHEN and SYDVKM. This CDR3 is built from 20 residues. Trimming cost V 7 bases and J 0 bases; bases outside gene matches: 21. The CDR3 sequence is CASTPALGGGLEYSTDTQYF. Here the CDR3 DNA reads TGTGCCAGCACCCCCGCACTTGGCGGGGGGCTGGAATATAGCACAGATACGCAGTATTTT. Combining the CDR3 with reference TRBV28 and TRBJ2-3 gives the whole variable domain DVKVTQSSRYLVKRTGEKVFLECVQDMDHENMFWYRQDPGLGLRLIYFSYDVKMKEKGDIPEGYSVSREKKERFSLILESASTNQTSMYLCASTPALGGGLEYSTDTQYFGPGTRLTVL.

This chain links TRBV25-1 with TRBJ2-1, with 9 bases aligning to TRBD2. V shed 6 bases and J 9 bases; nucleotides not matched to a gene: 15. The CDR3 is 16 residues long. CDR1 and CDR2 (germline): MGHDK, SYGVNS. CDR3 region: CASRKAAGGVGGEQFF. CDR3 sequence (DNA): TGTGCCAGCAGGAAGGCGGCGGGAGGGGTGGGCGGTGAGCAGTTCTTC.

The J gene is TRBJ1-6, the V gene TRBV7-8; D is uncertain. CDR1 is SGHVS, CDR2 FQNEAQ, per germline. The CDR3 has 16 residues. Trimming removed 3 bases from V and 0 bases from J, with 9 bases in between. The CDR3 here is CASSLSGGSYNSPLHF. The CDR3 DNA follows: TGTGCCAGCAGCTTGTCAGGTGGCTCCTATAATTCACCCCTCCACTTT.